This entry concerns a single TCR beta chain. These data originate in a study of shared clonotypes between healthy human individuals. Assay: immunoSEQ multiplex PCR; the TCRdb copy retains only in-frame clones and omits some. The table has roughly 1,600,000 clones, just under 99% seen once. The CDR3 loop spans 16 amino acids. Germline V gene lookup returns CDR1 SGHRS and CDR2 YFSETQ. Trimming shortened V by 0 bases and J by 2 bases, and 12 bases separated the two germline ends. Sequences were obtained from naive CD4+ T cells sorted from blood. As to subset: CD45RA+ positively selected. This sequence originates from a man aged 25 to 40 in good health. V is TRBV5-1 and J is TRBJ2-1; D gene unclear. The chain's CDR3 is CASSLGAGQTYNEQFF. CDR3 bases: TGCGCCAGCAGCTTGGGAGCTGGGCAGACCTACAATGAGCAGTTCTTC.